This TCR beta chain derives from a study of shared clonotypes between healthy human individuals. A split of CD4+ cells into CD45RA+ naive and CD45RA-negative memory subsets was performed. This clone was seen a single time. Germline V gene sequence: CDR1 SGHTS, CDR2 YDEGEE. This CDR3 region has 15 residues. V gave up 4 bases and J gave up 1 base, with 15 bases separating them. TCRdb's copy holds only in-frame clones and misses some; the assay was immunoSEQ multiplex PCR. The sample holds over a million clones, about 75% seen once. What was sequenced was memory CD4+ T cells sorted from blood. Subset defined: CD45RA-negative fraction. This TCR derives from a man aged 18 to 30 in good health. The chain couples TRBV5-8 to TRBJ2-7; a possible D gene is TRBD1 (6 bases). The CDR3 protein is CASSGRTAGSYEQYF. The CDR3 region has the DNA TGTGCCAGCAGCGGAAGGACAGCTGGATCCTACGAGCAGTACTTC.